The 21 T cell receptor beta chains below were found in one sample sequenced in a study of graft-versus-host responses after intestinal transplantation. Plating combined 200,000 CFSE-labeled responder cells with 200,000 irradiated, violet-dye-labeled stimulator cells. The assay was immunoSEQ multiplex PCR, and TCRdb's table has in-frame clones only and misses some. This table holds approximately 15,000 clones, approximately 39% found once. This sample comprised alloreactive CD8+ T cells from a mixed lymphocyte reaction culture, obtained before intestinal transplant. Subset here: CFSE-low proliferating T cells sorted from roughly six-day pre-transplant mixed lymphocyte reaction (GvH or HvG direction). The receptors were gathered from a human patient who received an intestinal transplant.

This chain joins TRBV7-9 and TRBJ1-3; TRBD1 is a possible D gene (5 bases). Per the germline V gene, CDR1 is SEHNR and CDR2 is FQNEAQ (reference sequence). The CDR3 consists of 15 residues. V dropped 10 bases and J dropped 0 bases, with 16 bases sitting between them. Here the CDR3 reads CATREGTFSGNTIYF. CDR3 sequence (DNA): TGTGCCACAAGGGAGGGGACCTTCTCTGGAAACACCATATATTTT.

V usage is TRBV27 and J usage is TRBJ2-1; D gene ambiguous. The CDR3 totals 13 residues. Trimming took off 4 bases at V and 7 bases at J, with 11 bases between the two ends. The germline V gene encodes CDR1 MNHEY and CDR2 SMNVEV (reference sequence). In DNA form, the CDR3 reads TGTGCCAGCAGTTCCCTCGCGGAAAATGAGCAGTTCTTC. Translation: CASSSLAENEQFF.

This clone has just a few counts. The V call is TRBV14, the J call TRBJ2-5; D possibly corresponds to TRBD1 (6 bases). The CDR3 has 14 residues. Germline values: CDR1 SGHDN, CDR2 FVKESK. V was pared by 0 bases and J by 5 bases, with 10 bases between. Here the CDR3 DNA reads TGTGCCAGCAGCCAAGACTGGACAGTTGAGACCCAGTACTTC. Protein sequence: CASSQDWTVETQYF.

This clone was counted only a few times. The rearrangement links TRBV29-1 to TRBJ1-2; the match to TRBD1 covers 8 bases. Germline CDR1 reads SQVTM; CDR2 reads ANQGSEA. This CDR3 is built from 10 residues. The V segment lost 8 bases and the J segment 8 bases; nucleotides outside the gene matches: 4. This CDR3 is CSTRGHGYTF. The CDR3 bases are TGCAGCACCAGGGGGCACGGCTACACCTTC.

The J gene is TRBJ2-1, the V gene TRBV19; D not resolved. Per the germline V gene, CDR1 is LNHDA and CDR2 is SQIVND (reference sequence). V shed 4 bases and J shed 5 bases, with 6 bases lying between them. The CDR3 runs to 12 residues. CDR3 sequence reads: CASSTGHNEQFF. The CDR3 nucleotides read TGTGCCAGTAGTACCGGACACAATGAGCAGTTCTTC.

This chain joins TRBV5-1 and TRBJ2-1; D is unresolved. Between the trimmed V and J ends, which lost 1 base and 7 bases, there was a span of 6 bases. Germline-derived CDR1 and CDR2 are SGHRS and YFSETQ. The CDR3 is 12 amino acids. The CDR3 nucleotides are TGCGCCAGCAGCTTGTCTGGGAATGAGCAGTTCTTC. Translating gives CASSLSGNEQFF.

The rearrangement links TRBV10-2 to TRBJ1-1, with D hard to call. V gave up 6 bases and J gave up 1 base, with 9 bases separating them. CDR3 length: 13 residues. Germline lookup yields CDR1 WSHSY and CDR2 SAAADI. The CDR3 DNA is TGCGCCAGCAGGGAGGCAGCGAACACTGAAGCTTTCTTT. The encoded protein is CASREAANTEAFF.

The chain joins TRBV6-6 to TRBJ2-2; D remains unclear. From germline, CDR1 is MNHNY and CDR2 SVGAGI (reference sequence). The V end was cut by 0 bases, the J end by 4 bases, with 9 bases between. The CDR3 is made up of 15 amino acids. CDR3 loop: CASSYSNGRTGELFF. The CDR3 coding sequence is TGTGCCAGCAGTTACTCGAACGGGCGCACCGGGGAGCTGTTTTTT.

This sequence joins TRBV7-9 and TRBJ1-1, with D perhaps TRBD1 (5 bases). CDR1 is SEHNR and CDR2 is FQNEAQ in the germline V gene (reference sequence). The CDR3 consists of 19 residues. The V and J ends lost 5 bases and 1 base respectively, with 26 bases between them. The CDR3 DNA sequence: TGTGCCAGCAGCAGGTGGGGGACGGACACTATCCCGCGGAACACTGAAGCTTTCTTT. Translating it yields CASSRWGTDTIPRNTEAFF.

This clone is judged medium-sized. This CDR3 reads CASSLPRGAYEQYF. The CDR3 nucleotides read TGTGCCAGCAGTTTACCTAGGGGAGCCTACGAGCAGTACTTC. The rearrangement uses TRBV28 and TRBJ2-7; D is possibly TRBD1 or TRBD2 (5 bases each). Germline values: CDR1 MDHEN, CDR2 SYDVKM. This CDR3 region has 14 residues. V gave up 2 bases and J gave up 2 bases, with 10 bases separating them. Looking up the rest from reference TRBV28 and TRBJ2-7 gives the full variable domain: DVKVTQSSRYLVKRTGEKVFLECVQDMDHENMFWYRQDPGLGLRLIYFSYDVKMKEKGDIPEGYSVSREKKERFSLILESASTNQTSMYLCASSLPRGAYEQYFGPGTRLTVT.

The rearrangement uses TRBV7-2 and TRBJ1-2, with no clear D. The CDR3 loop spans 14 amino acids. V lost 1 base and J lost 8, with 14 bases in between. Germline CDR1 reads SGHTA; CDR2 reads FQGNSA. CDR3 sequence: CASSLGWHVGGYTF. In DNA form, the CDR3 reads TGTGCCAGCAGCTTAGGGTGGCATGTCGGAGGCTACACCTTC.

This clone was seen more than once but under ten times. The V call is TRBV18, the J call TRBJ1-2; 7 nucleotides agree with TRBD1. The germline CDR1 and CDR2 sequences are KGHSH and LQKENI. The CDR3 spans 17 residues. The ends lost 3 bases at V and 0 bases at J; junction bases unmatched: 10. For the CDR3, the DNA is TGTGCCAGCTCACCGACGACAGGGATAGGGGCTAACTATGGCTACACCTTC. Translated: CASSPTTGIGANYGYTF.

Only a few counts were recorded for this clone. V is TRBV13 and J is TRBJ2-3; 9 bases agree with TRBD1. Germline CDR1 and CDR2: PRHDT and FYEKMQ (reference sequence). The CDR3 is made up of 15 amino acids. Losses at the gene ends were 5 bases for V and 2 bases for J; bases not matched to a gene: 5. CDR3 DNA: TGTGCCAGCAGCCGAGACAGGGGGGACACAGATACGCAGTATTTT. This codes for CASSRDRGDTDTQYF.

The rearrangement joins TRBV21-1 to TRBJ1-4. TRBV21-1 is a pseudogene segment. The CDR3 spans 15 residues. The CDR3 region is CASSITLPWSEKLFF. The CDR3, as DNA: TGTGCCAGCAGCATCACATTACCCTGGAGTGAAAAACTGTTTTTT.

The rearrangement links TRBV7-9 to TRBJ2-2; D is uncertain. V was cut by 3 bases and J by 7 bases, with 3 bases left in between. The CDR3 loop spans 11 amino acids. Germline CDR1 reads SEHNR; CDR2 reads FQNEAQ (reference sequence). In nucleotides, the CDR3 is TGTGCCAGCAGCTTCCACGGGGAGCTGTTTTTT. Translation gives CASSFHGELFF.

V and J are TRBV5-8 and TRBJ2-5; the match to TRBD1 covers 9 bases. The CDR3 sequence is 15 residues long. V shed 4 bases and J 4 bases; nucleotides not matched to a gene: 8. Germline V gene lookup returns CDR1 SGHTS and CDR2 YDEGEE. CDR3 sequence (DNA): TGTGCCAGCAGCGCCCGGGACAGGGAGGTAGAGACCCAGTACTTC. Residues: CASSARDREVETQYF. Full variable domain (missing parts from reference TRBV5-8 and TRBJ2-5): EAGVTQSPTHLIKTRGQQATLRCSPISGHTSVYWYQQALGLGLQFLLWYDEGEERNRGNFPPRFSGRQFPNYSSELNVNALELEDSALYLCASSARDREVETQYFGPGTRLLVL.

CDR3 coding DNA: TGTGCCAGCAGCTTTCCTCGGGAGGGAGGTACCGGGGAGCTGTTTTTT. Translation gives CASSFPREGGTGELFF. The genes are TRBV7-7 and TRBJ2-2; TRBD2 agrees at 8 bases. V dropped 3 bases and J dropped 5; count of bases not matched to a gene: 8. The CDR3 contains 16 residues. Looked up from germline, CDR1 is SSHAT and CDR2 is FNYEAQ (reference sequence).

By share, this clone counts as medium-sized. CDR3 amino acids: CASSLGGDYGYTF. The CDR3 DNA sequence: TGTGCCAGCAGTTTAGGGGGAGACTATGGCTACACCTTC. This chain links TRBV28 with TRBJ1-2; perhaps TRBD1 as D (5 bases). The CDR3 has 13 amino acids. Germline CDR1 reads MDHEN; CDR2 reads SYDVKM. V lost 2 bases and J lost 3, with 7 bases in between.

There are a few counts of this clone. The chain combines TRBV6-1 with TRBJ1-4; TRBD1 matches at 8 bases. With 4 bases clipped from V and 2 bases from J, the junction kept 3 bases outside the gene matches. This CDR3 has 15 amino acids. Germline V gene sequence: CDR1 MNHNS, CDR2 SASEGT. CDR3 in DNA: TGTGCCAGCAGTGCTACAGGGGGTACTAATGAAAAACTGTTTTTT. Protein product: CASSATGGTNEKLFF.

This chain links TRBV18 with TRBJ2-1, with 9 bases identical to TRBD2. The germline V gene has CDR1 KGHSH and CDR2 LQKENI. V lost 6 bases, J lost 2 bases, and 5 bases stayed unmatched. The CDR3 runs 15 residues. CDR3 residues: CASSLAGWPYNEQFF. CDR3 coding DNA: TGTGCCAGCTCTCTAGCGGGGTGGCCCTACAATGAGCAGTTCTTC.

The CDR3 reads CASSFVRENGYTF. CDR3 DNA: TGTGCCAGCAGCTTTGTGAGGGAGAATGGCTACACCTTC. This rearrangement joins TRBV5-4 to TRBJ1-2; D is unresolved. Trimming stripped 2 bases from V and 6 bases from J, with 11 bases between. CDR1 and CDR2 (germline): SGHNT, YYREEE (reference sequence). CDR3 size: 13 residues.